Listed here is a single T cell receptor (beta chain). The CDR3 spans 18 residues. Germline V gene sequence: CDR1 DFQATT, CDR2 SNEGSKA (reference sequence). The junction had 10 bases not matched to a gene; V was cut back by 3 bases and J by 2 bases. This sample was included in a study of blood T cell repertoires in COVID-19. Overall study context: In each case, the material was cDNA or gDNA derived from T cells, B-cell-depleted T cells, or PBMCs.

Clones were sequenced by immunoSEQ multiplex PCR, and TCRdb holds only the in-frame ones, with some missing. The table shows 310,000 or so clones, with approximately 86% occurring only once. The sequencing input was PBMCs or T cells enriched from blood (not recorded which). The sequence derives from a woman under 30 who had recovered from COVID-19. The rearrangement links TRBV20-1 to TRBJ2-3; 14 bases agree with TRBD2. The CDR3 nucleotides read TGCAGTGCTAGTGGGACTAGCGGGAGTTTTGAAGACACAGATACGCAGTATTTT. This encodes CSASGTSGSFEDTDTQYF.